The clone carrying this T cell receptor (beta chain) showed up just a few times. What it binds is unknown. This specimen comes from a study of tissue T cells after allogeneic stem cell transplantation. Study-level points and caveats: TCR repertoires tracked anatomic similarity, regardless of disease or transplant status.

The repertoire was sequenced with immunoSEQ multiplex PCR; TCRdb's copy has only in-frame clones and lacks some. The sample contains roughly 25,000 clones, about 90% of which appear only once. CDR3 size: 14 residues. Germline assignment: CDR1 LGHDT and CDR2 YNNKEL (reference sequence). The receptor comes from a male donor aged 60 or over who later had graft-versus-host disease after an allogeneic stem cell transplant. The material sequenced was blood, taken before transplantation. The chain uses TRBV3-1 (or the pseudogene TRBV3-2) and TRBJ2-7, with 8 bases identical to TRBD2. The CDR3 DNA follows: TGTGCATTAGCACCCCGGGGGGGCTCCTACGAGCAGTACTTC. Amino acid sequence: CALAPRGGSYEQYF.